This T cell receptor (beta chain) was recorded in a study of cytomegalovirus exposure and HLA in healthy donors. Whole-study results and caveats: In a later analysis, specific HLA alleles were associated with over 15,000 TCR beta sequences at a 0.05 false discovery rate.

It was with 60 Vbeta and 13 Jbeta primers that the PCR ran. As handled by the study authors: Among the unique TCR beta chains that a later analysis counted, around 72 million in all, roughly 9.9 million were shared. Method: immunoSEQ multiplex PCR; TCRdb's copy keeps in-frame clones and lacks some. The V and J calls and clone size were taken over from that table, and D and trimming were inferred from the DNA. The sample consists of about 77,000 clones, around 82% of them appearing once. This clone was recorded once. Its antigen is as yet unknown. Sequencing used PBMCs. The clonotype was recovered from a man aged 40-50 years in good health and CMV-seronegative.

As DNA, the CDR3 is TGTGCCAGTACTGAAGGACATACGAACACTGAAGCTTTCTTT. Translated: CASTEGHTNTEAFF. V usage is TRBV19 and J usage is TRBJ1-1; D is possibly TRBD1 (5 bases). V was clipped by 7 bases and J by 1 base, with 13 bases between them. Germline CDR1 is LNHDA and CDR2 is SQIVND (reference sequence). The length of the CDR3 is 14 residues.